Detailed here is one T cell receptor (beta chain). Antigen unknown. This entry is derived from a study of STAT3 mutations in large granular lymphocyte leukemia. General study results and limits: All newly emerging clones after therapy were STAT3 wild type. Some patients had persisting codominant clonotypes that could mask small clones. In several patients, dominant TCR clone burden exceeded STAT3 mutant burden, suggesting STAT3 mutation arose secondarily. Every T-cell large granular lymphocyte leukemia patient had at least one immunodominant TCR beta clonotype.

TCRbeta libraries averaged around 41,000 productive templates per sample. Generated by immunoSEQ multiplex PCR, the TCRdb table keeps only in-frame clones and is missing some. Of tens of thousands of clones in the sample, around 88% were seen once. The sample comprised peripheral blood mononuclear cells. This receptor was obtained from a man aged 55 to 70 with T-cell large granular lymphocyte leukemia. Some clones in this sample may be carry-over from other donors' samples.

The CDR3 DNA is TGCGCCAGCAGCTTCTTGGGAGCAGATACGCAGTATTTT. This sequence encodes CASSFLGADTQYF. This chain uses TRBV5-1 with TRBJ2-3, with D possibly TRBD2 on 5 matching bases. This CDR3 has 13 amino acids. Trimming cost V 2 bases and J 4 bases, with 8 bases left between them. Germline lookup yields CDR1 SGHRS and CDR2 YFSETQ.